What follows is one TCR beta chain and its context. The target antigen is unknown. Germline loops: CDR1 SNHLY, CDR2 FYNNEI. With 6 bases removed from V and 4 bases from J, the gap between germline ends came to 15 bases. The CDR3 has 14 amino acids. Recipient blood drawn about 28 days pretransplant and days 30, 100, 180 after. This sample is drawn from a study of T cell clonotyping in hematopoietic cell transplantation. Study-wide results and caveats: Higher Inverse Simpson Index values in graft donor and pretransplant recipient predicted broader posttransplant TCR diversity. Pathologically expanded recipient clonotypes increased progressively from day 30 to day 180 as diversity fell. Few recipient clonotypes overlapped donors; over 95% were de novo at given depth.

The table came from immunoSEQ multiplex PCR; TCRdb's copy has only in-frame clones and leaves some out. The sample has approximately 9,000 clones; about 80% are singletons. The chain links TRBV2 to TRBJ1-2; D is uncertain. This receptor was obtained from a male patient aged 55 to 69 who had an allogeneic stem cell transplant from an unrelated donor, so the T cells may come from the graft donor. Some clones in this sample may be carry-over from other donors' samples. Sample: PBMCs, taken at the time of graft-versus-host disease after allogeneic stem cell transplant. CDR3 amino acids: CASREDGLSYGYTF. The CDR3 DNA reads as TGTGCCAGCAGGGAGGACGGACTAAGCTATGGCTACACCTTC.